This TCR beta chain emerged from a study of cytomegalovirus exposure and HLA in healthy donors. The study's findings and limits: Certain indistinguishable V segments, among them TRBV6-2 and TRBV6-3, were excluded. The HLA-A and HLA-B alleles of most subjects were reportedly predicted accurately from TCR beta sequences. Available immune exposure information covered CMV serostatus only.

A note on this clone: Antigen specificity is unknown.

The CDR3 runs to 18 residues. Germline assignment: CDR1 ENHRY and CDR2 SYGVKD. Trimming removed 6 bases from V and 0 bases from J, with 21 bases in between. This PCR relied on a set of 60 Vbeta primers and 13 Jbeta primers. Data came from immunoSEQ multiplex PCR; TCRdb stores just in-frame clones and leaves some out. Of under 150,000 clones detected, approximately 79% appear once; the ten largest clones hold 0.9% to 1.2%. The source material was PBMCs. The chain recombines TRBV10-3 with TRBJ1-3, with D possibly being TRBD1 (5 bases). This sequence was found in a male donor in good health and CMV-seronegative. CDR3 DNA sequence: TGTGCCATCAGGAGAGACAGAAATAACCCCTCCTCTGGAAACACCATATATTTT. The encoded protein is CAIRRDRNNPSSGNTIYF.